Listed below are T cell receptor beta chains from one sample, sequenced in a study of control samples from healthy donors and cancer patients. The assay was immunoSEQ multiplex PCR, and TCRdb's table has in-frame clones only and misses some. The sample includes approximately 50,000 clones, about 87% of them seen just once. Material for sequencing was PBMCs. The receptors originated from an older woman with lung cancer. CDR3s include the opening cysteine and the closing phenylalanine or tryptophan. Each record gives: clone size, D gene, V gene, J gene, CDR3 protein, CDR3 DNA. The D gene is left open where the match is weak. Clone size appears in some rows only: once, few, many, or a class for an expanded clone.

>.|.|TRBV5-1|TRBJ1-3
CASKARQSSGNTIYF
TGCGCCAGCAAAGCGAGGCAGAGCTCTGGAAACACCATATATTTT
>.|.|TRBV7-9|TRBJ1-6
CASARTENSPLHF
TGTGCCAGCGCAAGGACAGAAAATTCACCCCTCCACTTT
>few|TRBD1|TRBV24-1|TRBJ1-2
CATSDTTGKKGYTF
TGTGCCACCAGTGACACGACAGGGAAGAAGGGCTACACCTTC
>once|TRBD1|TRBV18|TRBJ1-2
CASSPPGQTEITF
TGTGCCAGCTCACCACCGGGACAGACTGAGATTACCTTC
>.|.|TRBV5-1|TRBJ1-1
CASSLDGASNTEAFF
TGCGCCAGCAGCTTGGATGGGGCTTCAAACACTGAAGCTTTCTTT
>once|TRBD2|TRBV28|TRBJ2-7
CASSPGTRNTNF
TGTGCCAGCAGTCCCGGGACTAGGAACACGAACTTC
>.|TRBD2|TRBV24-1|TRBJ2-1
CATSDSSGLAYPYNEQFF
TGTGCCACCAGTGATTCTTCGGGACTAGCGTATCCCTACAATGAGCAGTTCTTC
>.|TRBD1|TRBV10-3|TRBJ2-7
CAIRRQGDSYEQYF
TGTGCCATCAGGCGACAGGGGGATTCCTACGAGCAGTACTTC
>.|TRBD1|TRBV12-5|TRBJ2-3
CASGRQGTDTQYF
TGTGCTAGTGGTCGACAGGGGACAGATACGCAGTATTTT
>.|.|TRBV6-2/TRBV6-3|TRBJ1-6
CASSKNKGGNYNSPLHF
TGTGCCAGCAGCAAGAACAAGGGGGGTAATTATAATTCACCCCTCCACTTT
>.|.|TRBV3-1/TRBV3-2|TRBJ1-1
CASSQGRGGEAFF
TGTGCCAGCAGCCAAGGGAGGGGAGGTGAAGCTTTCTTT
>.|.|TRBV7-2|TRBJ1-1
CASSLGRANTEAFF
TGTGCCAGCAGCTTAGGCAGGGCGAACACTGAAGCTTTCTTT
>few|TRBD1|TRBV5-6|TRBJ2-7
CASSYKPGQGWYEQYF
TGTGCCAGCAGTTACAAACCGGGACAGGGGTGGTACGAGCAGTACTTC
>.|TRBD2|TRBV5-6|TRBJ2-1
CASSATSGRYNEQFF
TGTGCCAGCAGCGCGACTAGCGGACGATACAATGAGCAGTTCTTC
>.|TRBD1|TRBV3-1/TRBV3-2|TRBJ2-6
CASSPTGQGYGANVLTF
TGTGCCAGCAGCCCAACGGGACAGGGGTACGGGGCCAACGTCCTGACTTTC
>.|.|TRBV5-1|TRBJ1-6
CASSFGDGSNSPLHF
TGCGCCAGCAGTTTCGGGGACGGATCTAATTCACCCCTCCACTTT
>.|.|TRBV19|TRBJ2-7
CASSINTDSYEQYF
TGTGCCAGTAGTATCAACACGGACTCCTACGAGCAGTACTTC
>.|.|TRBV7-2|TRBJ1-1
CASSLSRTEAFF
TGTGCCAGCAGCTTATCTCGGACTGAAGCTTTCTTT
>.|TRBD1|TRBV19|TRBJ1-3
CASSRSGTGSGNTIYF
TGTGCCAGTAGTCGTTCCGGGACAGGGTCTGGAAACACCATATATTTT
>once|TRBD1|TRBV9|TRBJ1-3
CASSVATGTGSGNTIYF
TGTGCCAGCAGCGTAGCTACCGGGACAGGGAGTGGAAACACCATATATTTT
>.|.|TRBV18|TRBJ1-6
CASSPPSGSSHSPLHF
TGTGCCAGCTCACCACCGTCAGGGAGTAGTCATTCACCCCTCCACTTT
>.|TRBD1|TRBV27|TRBJ2-1
CASSPYPGQGAIEQFF
TGTGCCAGCAGTCCCTACCCGGGACAGGGGGCTATTGAGCAGTTCTTC
>.|.|TRBV5-1|TRBJ1-4
CASSLDGVGEKLFF
TGCGCCAGCAGCTTAGACGGCGTCGGGGAAAAACTGTTTTTT
>.|TRBD2|TRBV3-1/TRBV3-2|TRBJ2-3
CASSQSGVTDTQYF
TGTGCCAGCAGCCAAAGCGGGGTCACAGATACGCAGTATTTT
>few|TRBD2|TRBV2|TRBJ2-7
CASRETSGAYEQYF
TGTGCCAGCAGAGAGACTAGCGGGGCCTACGAGCAGTACTTC
>.|.|TRBV3-1/TRBV3-2|TRBJ1-3
CASSLLGGGAGNTIYF
TGTGCCAGCAGCCTCCTCGGAGGGGGGGCTGGAAACACCATATATTTT
>.|TRBD1|TRBV9|TRBJ2-2
CASSVSGTGGTGELFF
TGTGCCAGCAGCGTTTCTGGGACAGGGGGCACCGGGGAGCTGTTTTTT
>.|.|TRBV2|TRBJ1-1
CASNRRNTEAFF
TGTGCCAGCAACAGAAGGAACACTGAAGCTTTCTTT
>.|.|TRBV27|TRBJ2-1
CASSPQGFGQFF
TGTGCCAGCAGTCCACAGGGTTTCGGGCAGTTCTTC
>.|TRBD1|TRBV5-1|TRBJ1-4
CASSLAGQGASEKLFF
TGCGCCAGCAGCTTGGCGGGGCAGGGGGCGAGTGAAAAACTGTTTTTT
>.|TRBD1|TRBV9|TRBJ1-2
CASSVTPGGDGYTF
TGTGCCAGCAGCGTAACCCCAGGGGGGGATGGCTACACCTTC
>.|.|TRBV18|TRBJ2-1
CASSPTRIDNEQFF
TGTGCCAGCTCTCCCACTCGGATTGACAATGAGCAGTTCTTC
>.|.|TRBV9|TRBJ2-1
CASSLSPKNNEQFF
TGTGCCAGCAGCCTAAGTCCCAAAAACAATGAGCAGTTCTTC
>.|.|TRBV6-6|TRBJ1-6
CASVTRAYNSPLHF
TGTGCCAGCGTAACAAGAGCTTATAATTCACCCCTCCACTTT
>.|.|TRBV5-1|TRBJ1-4
CASSLEVVQLNEKLFF
TGCGCCAGCAGCTTGGAGGTCGTGCAGCTTAATGAAAAACTGTTTTTT
>.|.|TRBV5-1|TRBJ2-1
CASSLGGGGGSYNEQFF
TGCGCCAGCAGCTTGGGGGGTGGGGGCGGTTCCTACAATGAGCAGTTCTTC
>.|.|TRBV6-5|TRBJ2-7
CASSLTSGGSSYEQYF
TGTGCCAGCAGTTTGACCTCAGGGGGGAGCTCCTACGAGCAGTACTTC
>few|TRBD2|TRBV28|TRBJ2-1
CASSSLGLAGVNEQFF
TGTGCCAGCAGTTCCCTCGGGCTAGCGGGAGTCAATGAGCAGTTCTTC
>once|TRBD1|TRBV7-2|TRBJ2-1
CASTRQGGYQNEQFF
TGTGCCAGCACCCGACAGGGGGGGTACCAAAATGAGCAGTTCTTC
>.|TRBD1|TRBV7-8|TRBJ1-5
CASSLEGWTGSHQPQHF
TGTGCCAGCAGCTTAGAGGGATGGACAGGGAGCCATCAGCCCCAGCATTTT
>.|.|TRBV5-1|TRBJ2-1
CASSLESGSYNEQFF
TGCGCCAGCAGCTTGGAAAGCGGCTCCTACAATGAGCAGTTCTTC
>.|TRBD1|TRBV6-4|TRBJ1-4
CASSDIQGATEDEKLFF
TGTGCCAGCAGTGACATACAGGGGGCAACCGAGGATGAAAAACTGTTTTTT
>.|.|TRBV19|TRBJ1-3
CASSIGWDKSSGNTIYF
TGTGCCAGTAGTATAGGGTGGGACAAGAGCTCTGGAAACACCATATATTTT